The rows below give T cell receptor beta chains drawn from one sample of a study of cytomegalovirus exposure and HLA in healthy donors. Clones were read by immunoSEQ multiplex PCR, and TCRdb kept only the in-frame ones, dropping some. The sample consists of around 260,000 clones, roughly 87% of them appearing once. Sequenced sample: PBMCs. Receptors were obtained from a woman aged 25 to 39 in good health and CMV-seronegative. CDR3s include the opening cysteine and the closing phenylalanine or tryptophan.

TRBV10-3	CAISSPTRSYEQYF
TRBV4-3	CASSQDRQGPERTEAFF
TRBV5-1	CASSSGQANTEAFF
TRBV5-5	CASSLGLAVGELFF
TRBV5-6	CASRSTGRYEQYF
TRBV5-4	CASSWGQGQETQYF
TRBV7-9	CASSLGLGSYNEQFF
TRBV30	CAWSAGLGHQPQHF
TRBV27	CASSLRSTYEQYF
TRBV4-1	CASSQDPIPGGYTF
TRBV11-2	CASSPGTSGRSTGELFF
TRBV29-1	CSVEGGSGTGELFF
TRBV7-2	CASRGGFDTEAFF
TRBV2	CASSEGFGNTIYF
TRBV5-6	CASSRGTGGYEQYF
TRBV6-1	CASSDFIGLNEKLFF